Presented here are 3 T cell receptor beta chains from one specimen sequenced in a study of OX40 agonist ivuxolimab in advanced cancers. Data came from immunoSEQ multiplex PCR; TCRdb stores just in-frame clones and leaves some out. The data contain roughly 75,000 clones, approximately 90% of them singletons. The sequences come from CD4+ or CD8+ T cells sorted from blood, collected in a trial of the OX40 agonist ivuxolimab. Receptors were obtained from an adult with an advanced solid tumor such as melanoma, head and neck, liver or kidney cancer.

This clone was seen just once. The chain combines TRBV7-2 with TRBJ2-6; D gene ambiguous. The germline V and J ends were trimmed by 6 bases and 4 bases, with 10 bases remaining between them. The CDR3 covers 14 residues. Germline assignment: CDR1 SGHTA and CDR2 FQGNSA. DNA of the CDR3: TGTGCCAGCAGAGAGAACCTCGGGGCCAACGTCCTGACTTTC. Protein: CASRENLGANVLTF.

DNA of the CDR3: TGTGCCAGCAGCCAAGAGGACAACGGGGAAAGCACAGATACGCAGTATTTT. Protein sequence: CASSQEDNGESTDTQYF. The genes are TRBV4-2 and TRBJ2-3; D possibly uses TRBD1 or TRBD2 (5 bases each). The CDR3 runs 17 residues. Germline lookup yields CDR1 LGHNA and CDR2 YNFKEQ. V was trimmed by 0 bases and J by 0 bases, leaving 13 bases between them.

The rearrangement links TRBV5-6 to TRBJ1-5, with D perhaps TRBD1 (5 bases). Germline V gives CDR1 SGHDT, CDR2 YYEEEE. Trimming removed 3 bases from V and 3 bases from J, with 10 bases in between. This CDR3 region has 14 residues. CDR3 DNA: TGTGCCAGCAGCTCGGGACGGTTCAATCAGCCCCAGCATTTT. It codes for CASSSGRFNQPQHF.